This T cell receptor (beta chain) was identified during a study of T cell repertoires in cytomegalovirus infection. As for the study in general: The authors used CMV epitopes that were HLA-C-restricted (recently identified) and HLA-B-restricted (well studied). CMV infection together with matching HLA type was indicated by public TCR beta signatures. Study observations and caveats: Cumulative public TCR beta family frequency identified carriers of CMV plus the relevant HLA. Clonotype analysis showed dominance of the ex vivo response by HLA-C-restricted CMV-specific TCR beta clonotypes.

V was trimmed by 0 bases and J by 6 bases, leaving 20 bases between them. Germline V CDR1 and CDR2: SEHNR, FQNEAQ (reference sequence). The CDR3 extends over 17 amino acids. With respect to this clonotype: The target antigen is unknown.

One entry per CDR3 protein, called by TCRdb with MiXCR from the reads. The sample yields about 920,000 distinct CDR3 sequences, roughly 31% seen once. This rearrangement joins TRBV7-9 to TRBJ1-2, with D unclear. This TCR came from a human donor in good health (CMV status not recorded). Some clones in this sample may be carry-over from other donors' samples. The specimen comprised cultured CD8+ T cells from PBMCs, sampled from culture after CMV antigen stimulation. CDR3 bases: TGTGCCAGCAGCTTAGCGGTAGAATATATAGGCAGAGATGGCTACACCTTC. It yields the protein CASSLAVEYIGRDGYTF.